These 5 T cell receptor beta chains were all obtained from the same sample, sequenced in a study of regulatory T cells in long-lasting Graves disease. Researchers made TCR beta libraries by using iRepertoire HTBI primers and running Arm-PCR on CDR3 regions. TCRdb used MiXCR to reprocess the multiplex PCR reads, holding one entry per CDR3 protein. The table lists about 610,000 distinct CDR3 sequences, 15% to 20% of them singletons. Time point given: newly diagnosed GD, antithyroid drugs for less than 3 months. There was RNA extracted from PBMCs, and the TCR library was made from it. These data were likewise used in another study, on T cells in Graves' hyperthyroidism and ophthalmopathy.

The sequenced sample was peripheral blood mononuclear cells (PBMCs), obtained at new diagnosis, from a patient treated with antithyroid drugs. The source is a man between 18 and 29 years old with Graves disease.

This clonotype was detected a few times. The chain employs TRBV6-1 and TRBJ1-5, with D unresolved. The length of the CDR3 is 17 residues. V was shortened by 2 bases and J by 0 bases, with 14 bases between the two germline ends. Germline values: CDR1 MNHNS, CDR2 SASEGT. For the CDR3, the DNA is TGTGCCAGCAGTGAACGTGGAGCCCGGAATAGCAATCAGCCCCAGCATTTT. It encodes CASSERGARNSNQPQHF.

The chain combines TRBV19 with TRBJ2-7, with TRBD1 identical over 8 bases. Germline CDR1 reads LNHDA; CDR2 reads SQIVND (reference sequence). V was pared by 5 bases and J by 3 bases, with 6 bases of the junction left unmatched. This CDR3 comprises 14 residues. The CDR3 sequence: CASSWTGTGYEQYF. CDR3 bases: TGTGCCAGTAGTTGGACAGGGACAGGCTACGAGCAGTACTTC.

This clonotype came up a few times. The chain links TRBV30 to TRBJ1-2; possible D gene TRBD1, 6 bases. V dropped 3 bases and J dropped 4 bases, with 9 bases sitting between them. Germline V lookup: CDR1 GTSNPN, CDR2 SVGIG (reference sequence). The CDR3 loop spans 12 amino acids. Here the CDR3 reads CAWRQGIYGYTF. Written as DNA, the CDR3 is TGTGCCTGGAGGCAGGGGATCTATGGCTACACCTTC.

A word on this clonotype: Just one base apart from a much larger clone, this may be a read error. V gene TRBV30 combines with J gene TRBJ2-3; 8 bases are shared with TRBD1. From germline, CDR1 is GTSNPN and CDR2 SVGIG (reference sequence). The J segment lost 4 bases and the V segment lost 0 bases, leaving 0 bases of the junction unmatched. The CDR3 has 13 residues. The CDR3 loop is CAWSVQGADTQYF. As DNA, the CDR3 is TGTGCCTGGAGTGTACAGGGGGCAGATACGCAGTATTTT.

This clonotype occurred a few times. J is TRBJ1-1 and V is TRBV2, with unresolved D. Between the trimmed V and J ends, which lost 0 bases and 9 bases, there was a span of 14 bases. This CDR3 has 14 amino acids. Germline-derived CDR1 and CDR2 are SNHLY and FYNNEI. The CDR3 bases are TGTGCCAGCAGTGAAGCGCAAGGAGGAACTCAAGCTTTCTTT. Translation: CASSEAQGGTQAFF.